This T cell receptor beta chain was identified during a study of T cells in Graves' hyperthyroidism and ophthalmopathy. A word on this clonotype: The antigen is undetermined.

Study-wide results and limits: The model forecast ophthalmopathy, anticipating it by a median roughly 6.3 months before onset. Blood shared most expanded thyroid clonotypes above 0.001.

Amplification of TCR beta CDR3 regions used RNA as the template. During a first-round RT-PCR of the TCR CDR3, the HTBI primer set was used. TCRdb re-called the multiplex PCR reads with MiXCR, one entry per CDR3 protein. The sample contains around 800,000 distinct CDR3 sequences, roughly 37% of which appear only once. The CDR3 sequence is 13 residues long. The germline V gene has CDR1 ENHRY and CDR2 SYGVKD. Unmatched junction bases numbered 10, after V lost 10 bases and J lost 5 bases. The chain is built from TRBV10-3 and TRBJ2-7, with 8 positions matching TRBD2. The clonotype originates from a man younger than 30 with Graves' hyperthyroidism. The specimen was blood. The CDR3 protein is CAKFEAGEHEQYF. The DNA for the CDR3 is TGTGCCAAATTCGAAGCGGGAGAACACGAGCAGTACTTC.